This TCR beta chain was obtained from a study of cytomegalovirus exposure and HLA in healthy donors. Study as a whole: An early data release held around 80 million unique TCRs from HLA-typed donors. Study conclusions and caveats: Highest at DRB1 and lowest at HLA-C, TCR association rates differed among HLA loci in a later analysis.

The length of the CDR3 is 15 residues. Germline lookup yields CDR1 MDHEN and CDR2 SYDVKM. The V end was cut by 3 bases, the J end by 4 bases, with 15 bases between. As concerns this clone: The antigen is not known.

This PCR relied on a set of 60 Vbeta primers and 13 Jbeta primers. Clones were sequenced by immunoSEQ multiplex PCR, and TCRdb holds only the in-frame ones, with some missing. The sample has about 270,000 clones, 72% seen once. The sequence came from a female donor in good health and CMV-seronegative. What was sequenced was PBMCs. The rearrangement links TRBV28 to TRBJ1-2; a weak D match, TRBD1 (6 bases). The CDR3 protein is CASSFRGARSYGYTF. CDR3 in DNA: TGTGCCAGCAGTTTCCGGGGGGCGCGAAGCTATGGCTACACCTTC.